What follows are 19 T cell receptor beta chains derived from one specimen sequenced in a study of blood T cell repertoires in COVID-19. The method was immunoSEQ multiplex PCR; TCRdb's version includes in-frame clones alone and lacks a portion of them. The data hold 150,000 or so clones, with around 79% observed a single time. Sample: peripheral blood. Receptor source: an older man with acute or convalescent COVID-19.

CDR3 DNA sequence: TGTGCCACCAGTCAGGCCGGGACAGCCTACAATGAGCAGTTCTTC. This translates into CATSQAGTAYNEQFF. This chain links TRBV24-1 with TRBJ2-1; 7 bases fit TRBD1. After removal of 6 bases from V and 2 bases from J, the junction contained 6 bases not matched to a gene. CDR3 length: 15 residues. The germline CDR1 and CDR2 sequences are KGHDR and SFDVKD.

This chain joins TRBV18 and TRBJ2-1, with TRBD1 matching 8 bases. J lost 6 bases, V lost 5 bases, and 6 bases had no gene match. The CDR3 spans 14 residues. Germline loops: CDR1 KGHSH, CDR2 LQKENI. CDR3 sequence: CASSTGTGGNEQFF. For the CDR3, the DNA is TGTGCCAGCTCAACCGGGACAGGAGGCAATGAGCAGTTCTTC. The variable domain in full, completed from reference TRBV18 and TRBJ2-1, reads NAGVMQNPRHLVRRRGQEARLRCSPMKGHSHVYWYRQLPEEGLKFMVYLQKENIIDESGMPKERFSAEFPKEGPSILRIQQVVRGDSAAYFCASSTGTGGNEQFFGPGTRLTVL.

The chain is built from TRBV27 and TRBJ1-1; TRBD1 matches at 7 bases. The germline CDR1 and CDR2 sequences are MNHEY and SMNVEV (reference sequence). The trim removed 10 bases at V and 4 bases at J, leaving 18 bases unmatched. The CDR3 has 16 amino acids. The CDR3 DNA reads as TGTGCCACCCACGGTCAGGTACGGACAGGCGGCACTGAAGCTTTCTTT. Encoded protein: CATHGQVRTGGTEAFF.

The chain couples TRBV7-2 to TRBJ2-7; D possibly corresponds to TRBD1 (5 bases). Germline CDR1 SGHTA, CDR2 FQGNSA. The germline V and J ends were trimmed by 2 bases and 7 bases, with 12 bases remaining between them. The CDR3 covers 13 residues. The CDR3 sequence: CASSLLGASEQYF. The CDR3 coding sequence is TGTGCCAGCAGCTTACTAGGGGCAAGTGAGCAGTACTTC.

This sequence joins TRBV18 and TRBJ2-7, with 7 bases that match TRBD2. In germline, CDR1 is KGHSH, CDR2 LQKENI. Trimming took 2 bases from V and 4 from J; bases not matched to a gene: 5. This CDR3 comprises 14 residues. CDR3 protein: CASSPDSGNYEQYF. CDR3 in DNA: TGTGCCAGCTCACCAGACAGCGGGAATTACGAGCAGTACTTC. Drawing the rest from reference TRBV18 and TRBJ2-7, the complete variable domain is NAGVMQNPRHLVRRRGQEARLRCSPMKGHSHVYWYRQLPEEGLKFMVYLQKENIIDESGMPKERFSAEFPKEGPSILRIQQVVRGDSAAYFCASSPDSGNYEQYFGPGTRLTVT.

The chain is built from TRBV6-5 and TRBJ1-3, with D unclear. The CDR3 runs to 14 residues. Trimming removed 10 bases from V and 0 bases from J, with 13 bases in between. Germline assignment: CDR1 MNHEY and CDR2 SVGAGI. In nucleotides, the CDR3 is TGTGCCACGGGGTCAGTCCGCTCTGGAAACACCATATATTTT. Protein: CATGSVRSGNTIYF.

In DNA form, the CDR3 reads TGTGCCAGCAGCGGGACTAGATGGGAGACCCAGTACTTC. This gives the protein CASSGTRWETQYF. V usage is TRBV6-5 and J usage is TRBJ2-5; 8 bases are a match to TRBD2. The CDR3 sequence is 13 residues long. CDR1 and CDR2 (germline): MNHEY, SVGAGI. V gave up 6 bases and J gave up 5 bases; unmatched junction bases: 5.

The chain employs TRBV11-2 and TRBJ2-6; 7 nucleotides align to TRBD1. The J segment lost 4 bases and the V segment lost 5 bases, leaving 8 bases of the junction unmatched. The CDR3 contains 16 residues. Germline CDR1 SGHAT, CDR2 FQNNGV. The CDR3 DNA follows: TGTGCCAGCAGCCCCTACAGGGGCTCAGGGGCCAACGTCCTGACTTTC. This encodes CASSPYRGSGANVLTF.

In DNA form, the CDR3 reads TGTGCCAGCAGCTTAGAGGGGACAGGTTCCTACGAGCAGTACGTC. It specifies CASSLEGTGSYEQYV. The rearrangement joins TRBV7-2 to TRBJ2-7; TRBD1 agrees at 8 bases. With 1 base clipped from V and 1 base from J, the junction kept 3 bases outside the gene matches. Germline assignment: CDR1 SGHTA and CDR2 FQGNSA. The CDR3 is 15 residues long.

V usage is TRBV6-5 and J usage is TRBJ2-7; possibly TRBD1 for D (6 bases). The V gene's germline CDR1 is MNHEY and CDR2 SVGAGI. CDR3 length: 13 residues. The V gene lost 6 bases and the J gene lost 6 bases, with 15 bases spanning the gap. The CDR3: CASRGPGRGEQYV. As DNA, the CDR3 is TGTGCCAGCAGAGGACCGGGCAGGGGCGAGCAGTACGTC.

The rearrangement links TRBV10-3 to TRBJ1-2, with TRBD1 as a possible D gene (6 bases). The germline gives CDR1 ENHRY, CDR2 SYGVKD. CDR3 length: 12 residues. Trimming left V 5 bases short and J 8 bases short, with 12 bases between. In DNA form, the CDR3 reads TGTGCCATCAGTTTACAGGGAGACGGCTACACCTTC. It translates to CAISLQGDGYTF.

V usage is TRBV5-4 and J usage is TRBJ2-2; 11 nucleotides line up with TRBD1. CDR1 and CDR2 (germline): SGHNT, YYREEE (reference sequence). CDR3 size: 14 residues. The V gene end was trimmed by 4 bases and the J gene end by 9 bases; junction bases not matched to a gene: 5. CDR3 region: CASSLDRGLRELFF. As DNA, the CDR3 is TGTGCCAGCAGCCTGGACAGGGGGCTGAGGGAGCTGTTTTTT.

A few counts support this clone. The rearrangement links TRBV6-1 to TRBJ2-7, with 7 nucleotides matching TRBD1. This CDR3 contains 13 residues. The germline CDR1 and CDR2 sequences are MNHNS and SASEGT. After removal of 3 bases from V and 6 bases from J, the junction contained 5 bases not matched to a gene. The CDR3 nucleotides read TGTGCCAGCAGTGACGACAGGGCGGGCGAGCAGTACGTC. Translated: CASSDDRAGEQYV.

The V and J genes are TRBV5-1 and TRBJ2-1; D not resolved. In germline, CDR1 is SGHRS, CDR2 YFSETQ. There are 12 residues in the CDR3. Trimming removed 1 base from V and 5 bases from J, with 4 bases in between. CDR3 bases: TGCGCCAGCAGCTTGCCAGACAATGAGCAGTTCTTC. It encodes CASSLPDNEQFF. The whole variable domain, filled in from reference TRBV5-1 and TRBJ2-1, reads KAGVTQTPRYLIKTRGQQVTLSCSPISGHRSVSWYQQTPGQGLQFLFEYFSETQRNKGNFPGRFSGRQFSNSRSEMNVSTLELGDSALYLCASSLPDNEQFFGPGTRLTVL.

The gene calls are TRBV24-1 and TRBJ2-6; no firm D call. Germline loops: CDR1 KGHDR, CDR2 SFDVKD. The V gene lost 0 bases and the J gene lost 12 bases, with 5 bases spanning the gap. The CDR3 spans 12 residues. The CDR3 DNA sequence: TGTGCCACCAGTGATTTGCCGGGCGTCCTGACTTTC. Its protein product is CATSDLPGVLTF.

This clone was found a few times. The V and J genes are TRBV4-2 and TRBJ2-1; 13 bases are a match to TRBD2. Germline V gives CDR1 LGHNA, CDR2 YNFKEQ. J was trimmed by 8 bases and V by 1 base; bases with no gene match: 2. The CDR3 spans 15 residues. The CDR3, as DNA: TGTGCCAGCAGCCAAGGGACTAGCGGGGGATATGAGCAGTTCTTC. This encodes CASSQGTSGGYEQFF.

The V call is TRBV4-2, the J call TRBJ1-2; TRBD1 aligns across 8 bases. The CDR3 is 16 amino acids. The V gene end was trimmed by 2 bases and the J gene end by 2 bases; junction bases not matched to a gene: 7. The germline CDR1 and CDR2 sequences are LGHNA and YNFKEQ. CDR3 coding DNA: TGTGCCAGCAGCCAAACAACCGGGACAGGCAACTATGGCTACACCTTC. Translated, it gives CASSQTTGTGNYGYTF.

This chain connects TRBV28 to TRBJ1-2; TRBD1 matches at 7 bases. V was clipped by 8 bases and J by 3 bases; unmatched bases: 6. This CDR3 has 13 residues. Germline lookup yields CDR1 MDHEN and CDR2 SYDVKM. The CDR3 DNA reads as TGTGCCAGCGCGGTCAGGGGGGACTATGGCTACACCTTC. Its protein is CASAVRGDYGYTF.

This clone has just one count. The gene calls are TRBV5-1 and TRBJ2-1; D might be TRBD1 (5 bases). The CDR3 consists of 14 residues. The germline CDR1 and CDR2 sequences are SGHRS and YFSETQ. Trimming removed 2 bases from V and 8 bases from J, with 14 bases in between. The CDR3 DNA reads as TGCGCCAGCAGCTTATCCCTTCAGGGTGATGAGCAGTTCTTC. It yields the protein CASSLSLQGDEQFF.